This entry describes one T cell receptor beta chain. This clonotype has ten or more counts. Its binding antigen is unknown. Qualities for individual bases were not recorded, and no much larger clone is one base off. This sample was included in a study of blood T cells in healthy people across ages (dated by TCRdb to the mid-2010s). Regarding the complete study: In model experiments, template switching captured roughly one uniquely barcoded TCR beta cDNA molecule for every two T cells. The study measured age-related changes in TCR beta repertoire diversity using deep sequencing normalized with unique cDNA molecular identifiers. The donors were split into four age groups: young (average 16 years), middle-aged (39), aged (roughly 65) and long-lived (roughly 80). To avoid experimental bias, donors of different ages were spread randomly across the sequencing lanes. Using the same blood draw, the study looked at two additional independent replicas of 1 million unique cDNA reads for two donors, one aged 18 to 30 and the other aged 80 or older.

Donors were 39 systemically healthy Caucasian individuals from Russia aged roughly 6 to 95 years. Each donor gave 9.5 to 10 milliliters of peripheral blood, drawn into EDTA-treated Vacutainer tubes. PBMCs were isolated by Ficoll-Paque density-gradient centrifugation, with at least 6 million obtained per sample. Trizol reagent was used to extract total RNA from the PBMCs, yielding at least 6 micrograms per sample. The percentages of naive CD45RAhigh/CD27high T cells were determined by flow cytometry on a PBMC aliquot from every donor. The library was obtained by 5' RACE. Sequencing relied on an Illumina HiSeq 2500. A second PCR of about 6 to 11 cycles was performed with a sample-barcoded 5' primer and a J-beta primer mix. A template-switch 5' adaptor carrying 12 random nucleotides introduced a unique molecular identifier onto each TCR beta cDNA molecule. Each sample yielded at least 2.5 million CDR3-containing paired-end reads. First-strand cDNA synthesis was performed from all RNA using the Mint cDNA synthesis kit, with priming by a TRBC-specific oligonucleotide. After uracil-DNA glycosylase treatment, a first 18-cycle PCR used universal primers M1SS and BC2_uni_R on all cDNA. On the authors' methods: For normalization, 1 million high-quality reads, each with a distinct molecular identifier, were randomly selected from each sample. Reads sharing molecular identifiers were discarded rather than binned into consensus sequences. CDR3 identification, clonotype clustering and error correction used MiTCR with a Q25 quality threshold and the strictest error-elimination algorithm. A nonparametric unseen species model with Euler transformation was used to estimate lower-bound total TCR beta diversity. TCRdb cleaned the public reads at Q25 with fastp, built clones with MiXCR and kept in-frame beta chains. Every entry covers one CDR3 protein and lists the most common genes and DNA from its rows. TCRdb's processing, not the authors', yielded these V and J calls. The sample table holds roughly 700,000 distinct CDR3 sequences, of which about 30% were seen once. Over 15% of the sample belongs to the ten largest clones.

General study outcomes and caveats: Compared with the aged group, the long-lived group had more naive CD4+ T cells, fewer expanded clones and increased TCR diversity, a pattern suggesting age selection. Because donor CMV infection status was unknown, age-related changes in expanded clonotypes were potentially confounded. Observed TCR beta diversity per million T cells fell roughly linearly with age, and a significant reduction was already apparent by age around 39. Conclusive comparison of naive and antigen-experienced compartments was prevented by the profiling of bulk unsorted PBMCs. A strong correlation was found between observed TCR beta diversity and the percentage of naive T cells measured by flow cytometry. Estimates of total diversity based on one million sequenced T cells were regarded as lower bounds and as underestimates.

The germline V gene (reference sequence) specifies GTSNPN as CDR1 and SVGIG as CDR2. The CDR3 has 13 amino acids, counting the end cysteine and phenylalanine. The retained sequence is limited to the CDR3, 39 bases, with the frame set at the first base. V and J are trimmed by 1 base and 3 bases, and the gene matches miss 2 bases of the junction. The receptor was isolated from a woman older than 75 in good health. Donor details come from another sample of the same person, matched by shared clones. The sample comprised blood. The chain links TRBV30 with TRBJ2-5; 7 middle bases align to TRBD1. The DNA sequence is given as TGTGCCTGGAGTGGGACAGGCGAAGAGACCCAGTACTTC. Its coded protein is CAWSGTGEETQYF.